This TCR beta chain was retrieved from a study of blood T cell repertoires in COVID-19. Study information: Both acute and convalescent COVID-19 samples were obtained from the United States, Italy and Spain.

In terms of age and location, participants ranged from roughly 18 to 95 years and lived in about two dozen US areas. The CDR3 has 14 amino acids. V gave up 4 bases and J gave up 4 bases; unmatched junction bases: 3. Germline V CDR1 and CDR2: SGHRS, YFSETQ. Original processing notes: Reference gene primer amplification gave estimated nucleated cell counts. TCRdb's copy holds only in-frame clones and misses some; the assay was immunoSEQ multiplex PCR. The DNA gave D and trimming, while V, J and clone size come from that table. The sample records roughly 68,000 clones, about four fifths being singletons.

V and J are TRBV5-1 and TRBJ1-3, with 9 bases that match TRBD1. Sequenced input: PBMCs or T cells enriched from blood (not recorded which). The TCR sequence derives from a woman between 40 and 55 years old with acute COVID-19. CDR3 protein: CASSNGQGGNTIYF. The CDR3 bases are TGCGCCAGCAGCAATGGACAGGGGGGAAACACCATATATTTT.